The clone carrying this T cell receptor beta chain is large (0.1 to 1%). The antigen is not known. This specimen comes from a study of T cell repertoires in aging, cancer and after chemotherapy. Turning to the study itself: Healthy donor repertoires were recorded over several months to years and showed clear clonal overlap. Some 10 million TCR reads were in the whole dataset. The study, taken as a whole, reports: Across the chemotherapy interval, each cancer cohort showed higher median generation probability, suggesting thymic rebound.

Germline CDR1 is MNHEY and CDR2 is SVGAGI. This CDR3 has 13 amino acids. V was pared by 10 bases and J by 8 bases, with 15 bases between. Peripheral blood genomic DNA, not sorted cells or RNA, was the template. Rearranged V-D-J TRB sequences were amplified with a mixed TRB-A/B primer pool. TCRdb itself ran the multiplex PCR reads through MiXCR, one entry per CDR3 protein. The table shows 1,500 to 2,000 distinct CDR3 sequences, with 25% to 35% occurring only once. The receptor's source is a human donor in good health. The V and J genes are TRBV6-5 and TRBJ1-6, with a tentative D call TRBD1 (6 bases). Sequenced material: blood. The DNA of the CDR3 is TGTGCCACCAACAGGGATTTTGATTCACCCCTCCACTTT. Amino acid sequence: CATNRDFDSPLHF.